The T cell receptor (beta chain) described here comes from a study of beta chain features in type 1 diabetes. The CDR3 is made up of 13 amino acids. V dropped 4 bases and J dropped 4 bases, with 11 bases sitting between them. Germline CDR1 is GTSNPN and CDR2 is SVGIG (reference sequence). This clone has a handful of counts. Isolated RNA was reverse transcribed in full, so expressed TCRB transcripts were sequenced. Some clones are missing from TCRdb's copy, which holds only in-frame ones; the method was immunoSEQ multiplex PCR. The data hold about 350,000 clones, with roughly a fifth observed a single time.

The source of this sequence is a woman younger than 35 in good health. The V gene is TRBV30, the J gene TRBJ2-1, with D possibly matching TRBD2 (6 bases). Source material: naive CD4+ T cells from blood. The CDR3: CAWNSGPYNEQFF. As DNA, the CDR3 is TGTGCCTGGAACAGCGGGCCGTACAATGAGCAGTTCTTC.